This T cell receptor beta chain was captured by sequencing in a study of blood T cell repertoires in COVID-19. Germline V lookup: CDR1 SGHRS, CDR2 YFSETQ. V dropped 0 bases and J dropped 6; count of bases not matched to a gene: 3. This CDR3 is built from 14 residues. This table comes from immunoSEQ multiplex PCR, and its TCRdb copy is limited to in-frame clones, with some not included. The sample contains 53,000 or so clones, about 87% of which appear only once. The chain carries TRBV5-1 and TRBJ2-5; 9 bases are a match to TRBD2. The sequencing sample was made of peripheral blood. This clonotype was obtained from a man of 80 years or more with acute or convalescent COVID-19. In DNA form, the CDR3 reads TGCGCCAGCAGCTTGGCTAGCGGGGCCCAGACCCAGTACTTC. It yields the protein CASSLASGAQTQYF. The whole variable domain, filled in from reference TRBV5-1 and TRBJ2-5, reads KAGVTQTPRYLIKTRGQQVTLSCSPISGHRSVSWYQQTPGQGLQFLFEYFSETQRNKGNFPGRFSGRQFSNSRSEMNVSTLELGDSALYLCASSLASGAQTQYFGPGTRLLVL.